Presented here are 23 T cell receptor beta chains from one specimen sequenced in a study of patients and donors after allogeneic stem cell transplantation. In TCRdb, the RT-PCR reads were re-called with MiXCR into one record per CDR3 protein. The sample lists about 74,000 distinct CDR3 sequences; about 25% were seen once. The sequenced sample consisted of blood, either unsorted or a sorted T cell fraction (not recorded which). The source of these receptors is a human donor who was either an allogeneic HSCT recipient or a stem cell or donor lymphocyte infusion donor (not recorded which). It is not recorded whose cells these are; they may come from a transplant donor.

This clonotype was detected ten times or more. The chain couples TRBV7-9 to TRBJ1-2, with 8 bases that match TRBD1. This CDR3 has 15 amino acids. The junction had 6 bases not matched to a gene; V was cut back by 1 base and J by 5 bases. The V gene's germline CDR1 is SEHNR and CDR2 FQNEAQ (reference sequence). The CDR3 DNA follows: TGTGCCAGCAGCTTAGTCGGGACAGGAAGTTATGGCTACACCTTC. This gives the protein CASSLVGTGSYGYTF.

This clonotype was picked up one time. The gene calls are TRBV6-2 or TRBV6-3 and TRBJ2-7; D is unclear. CDR3 length: 14 amino acids. The V end lost 3 bases, the J end lost 5 bases, and 14 bases lay between the germline ends. The V gene's germline CDR1 is MNHEY and CDR2 SVGEGT. The CDR3: CASSYPNQVNEQYF. The CDR3 DNA is TGTGCCAGCAGTTATCCAAATCAGGTAAACGAGCAGTACTTC.

This clonotype was picked up a small number of times. The chain carries TRBV10-3 and TRBJ2-1, with 13 bases identical to TRBD2. CDR3 length: 16 residues. The germline CDR1 and CDR2 sequences are ENHRY and SYGVKD. Trimming at V came to 3 bases and at J to 7 bases, leaving 6 bases not matched to a gene. CDR3 bases: TGTGCCATCAGTGAATCCCCGGGACTAGCGGGAAATGAGCAGTTCTTC. This sequence encodes CAISESPGLAGNEQFF.

V and J are TRBV7-3 and TRBJ1-5, with D unclear. The germline V gene has CDR1 SGHTA and CDR2 FQGTGA. The CDR3 extends over 14 amino acids. The ends were cut back, 3 bases at V and 6 bases at J, with 12 bases in the middle. CDR3 residues: CASSFHRNSQPQHF. The CDR3 DNA follows: TGTGCCAGCAGCTTCCATCGTAACAGTCAGCCCCAGCATTTT.

This clonotype appeared a few times. V is TRBV12-3 or TRBV12-4 and J is TRBJ2-4; D remains ambiguous. The V end was cut by 4 bases, the J end by 0 bases, with 13 bases between. The CDR3 has 16 residues. For the CDR3, the DNA is TGTGCCAGCAGTTCTAACGGACCCTTAGCCAAAAACATTCAGTACTTC. Translating gives CASSSNGPLAKNIQYF.

This clonotype was seen a few times. The J gene is TRBJ1-1, the V gene TRBV11-2; TRBD1 might be the D (5 bases). V was trimmed by 5 bases and J by 1 base, leaving 11 bases between them. From germline, CDR1 is SGHAT and CDR2 FQNNGV. CDR3 length: 14 residues. The CDR3: CASSLGRTNTEAFF. The CDR3, as DNA: TGTGCCAGCAGCCTGGGACGGACGAACACTGAAGCTTTCTTT.

V is TRBV20-1 and J is TRBJ2-7; a weak D match, TRBD2 (6 bases). This CDR3 spans 15 amino acids. Trimming left V 6 bases short and J 3 bases short, with 21 bases between. The germline V gene encodes CDR1 DFQATT and CDR2 SNEGSKA (reference sequence). DNA of the CDR3: TGCAGTGCCCCCAGCTCCGGGACTGCAAGCTACGAGCAGTACTTC. This codes for CSAPSSGTASYEQYF.

The chain recombines TRBV29-1 with TRBJ2-1; 8 positions match TRBD1. The germline CDR1 and CDR2 sequences are SQVTM and ANQGSEA. With 7 bases clipped from V and 4 bases from J, the junction kept 6 bases outside the gene matches. The CDR3 totals 13 residues. Here the CDR3 reads CSGGQGPYNEQFF. The CDR3 region has the DNA TGCAGCGGTGGACAGGGACCTTACAATGAGCAGTTCTTC.

V gene TRBV20-1 combines with J gene TRBJ2-7; tentatively, D is TRBD1 (5 bases). Germline CDR1 is DFQATT and CDR2 is SNEGSKA (reference sequence). This CDR3 spans 15 amino acids. The ends were cut back, 4 bases at V and 0 bases at J, with 16 bases in the middle. Here the CDR3 DNA reads TGCAGTGCTATCTGGACACCAAAGGGCTCCTACGAGCAGTACTTC. Protein sequence: CSAIWTPKGSYEQYF.

This chain connects TRBV3-1 to TRBJ2-1; D possibly corresponds to TRBD2 (5 bases). Germline V CDR1 and CDR2: LGHDT, YNNKEL (reference sequence). The CDR3 spans 13 residues. The V gene lost 0 bases and the J gene lost 9 bases, with 9 bases spanning the gap. The CDR3 nucleotides read TGTGCCAGCAGCCAAGAGATAGCGACTGAGCAGTTCTTC. It specifies CASSQEIATEQFF.

The chain links TRBV12-3 or TRBV12-4 to TRBJ2-7, with D perhaps TRBD1 (6 bases). CDR3 length: 13 residues. Trimming removed 8 bases at V and 7 bases at J, with 18 bases between. In nucleotides, the CDR3 is TGTGCCAGCCGAGGGATATTGGACAGTGAGCAGTACTTC. This translates into CASRGILDSEQYF.

The chain has TRBV29-1 and TRBJ2-1; D gene ambiguous. This CDR3 spans 11 amino acids. Between the trimmed V and J ends, which lost 3 bases and 10 bases, there was a span of 10 bases. In germline, CDR1 is SQVTM, CDR2 ANQGSEA. CDR3 in amino acids: CSVDGYREQFF. CDR3 in DNA: TGCAGCGTTGATGGCTATCGGGAGCAGTTCTTC.

This chain connects TRBV5-1 to TRBJ1-1; tentative D call: TRBD1 (6 bases). Trimming cost V 5 bases and J 4 bases, with 15 bases left between them. This CDR3 has 14 amino acids. Germline CDR1 SGHRS, CDR2 YFSETQ. The CDR3: CASRNRASSTEAFF. The CDR3 bases are TGCGCCAGCAGAAACAGGGCGAGCAGCACTGAAGCTTTCTTT.

CDR3 protein: CSAETSGGEREQFF. The DNA for the CDR3 is TGCAGCGCCGAGACTAGCGGGGGGGAACGTGAGCAGTTCTTC. The chain couples TRBV29-1 to TRBJ2-1; TRBD2 matches 14 bases. Germline CDR1 and CDR2: SQVTM and ANQGSEA. Germline trimming cut 7 bases from V and 9 bases from J; bases unmatched to any gene: 8. The CDR3 is 14 amino acids.

The chain combines TRBV6-5 with TRBJ2-5, with D unclear. Germline V gene data show CDR1 as MNHEY and CDR2 as SVGAGI. The CDR3 has 13 amino acids. V gave up 2 bases and J gave up 6 bases, with 10 bases separating them. Written as DNA, the CDR3 is TGTGCCAGCAGTTACATGGATAGCAAGACCCAGTACTTC. Translation: CASSYMDSKTQYF.

J is TRBJ2-3 and V is TRBV6-1; TRBD2 might be the D (5 bases). CDR1 and CDR2 (germline): MNHNS, SASEGT. This CDR3 has 15 amino acids. The V gene lost 3 bases and the J gene lost 0 bases, with 10 bases spanning the gap. For the CDR3, the DNA is TGTGCCAGCAGTGAGGCAACGGGAAGCACAGATACGCAGTATTTT. Residues: CASSEATGSTDTQYF.

The chain carries TRBV3-1 and TRBJ2-7, with a tentative D call TRBD1 (6 bases). The V gene lost 0 bases and the J gene lost 2 bases, with 26 bases spanning the gap. Per germline, CDR1 LGHDT and CDR2 YNNKEL (reference sequence). The CDR3 length is 20 residues. CDR3 in amino acids: CASSQDPVRPKHRDPYEQYF. The CDR3 DNA reads as TGTGCCAGCAGCCAAGATCCAGTTCGGCCAAAGCACAGGGACCCCTACGAGCAGTACTTC.

The J gene is TRBJ2-7, the V gene TRBV15; D call uncertain. Germline-derived CDR1 and CDR2 are LNHNV and YYDKDF (reference sequence). Trimming took off 0 bases at V and 3 bases at J, with 9 bases between the two ends. CDR3 length: 14 residues. The CDR3 DNA is TGTGCCACCAGCAGAGATTTTAGAGTCTACGAGCAGTACTTC. Its translation is CATSRDFRVYEQYF.

The rearrangement links TRBV7-6 to TRBJ2-3; D remains ambiguous. The CDR3 runs to 12 residues. Germline lookup yields CDR1 SGHVS and CDR2 FNYEAQ. Trimming cost V 3 bases and J 5 bases, with 6 bases left between them. The CDR3 here is CASSFMGDTQYF. Here the CDR3 DNA reads TGTGCCAGCAGCTTTATGGGAGATACGCAGTATTTT.

This clonotype showed up many times. V usage is TRBV12-3 or TRBV12-4 and J usage is TRBJ1-1; D gene uncertain. The CDR3 totals 14 residues. V was cut by 2 bases and J by 1 base, with 8 bases left in between. In DNA, the CDR3 is TGTGCCAGCAGTTTATTCCTCCAGAACACTGAAGCTTTCTTT. As protein: CASSLFLQNTEAFF.

This chain uses TRBV9 with TRBJ2-3; a possible D gene is TRBD2 (5 bases). The V gene lost 2 bases and the J gene lost 3 bases, with 10 bases spanning the gap. Looked up from germline, CDR1 is SGDLS and CDR2 is YYNGEE. The CDR3 is 14 residues long. The CDR3 protein is CASSVRERTDTQYF. DNA of the CDR3: TGTGCCAGCAGCGTTCGGGAAAGGACAGATACGCAGTATTTT.

This clonotype was recorded a few times. The rearrangement joins TRBV12-3 or TRBV12-4 to TRBJ2-2; D gene ambiguous. There are 15 residues in the CDR3. V was pared by 6 bases and J by 0 bases, with 11 bases between. In nucleotides, the CDR3 is TGTGCCAGCAGCCCACCTTGGGCGAACACCGGGGAGCTGTTTTTT. Amino acids: CASSPPWANTGELFF.

The V gene is TRBV10-3, the J gene TRBJ1-1; D not resolved. CDR1 and CDR2 (germline): ENHRY, SYGVKD. CDR3 length: 12 residues. Trimming took 6 bases from V and 1 from J, leaving 6 bases between them. The CDR3 reads CAIRVGNTEAFF. The CDR3 DNA is TGTGCCATCAGAGTTGGGAACACTGAAGCTTTCTTT.